Sequencing of this T cell receptor beta chain was carried out in a study of cytomegalovirus exposure and HLA in healthy donors. This CDR3 is 15 amino acids long. From germline, CDR1 is KGHSH and CDR2 LQKENI. Trimming shortened V by 6 bases and J by 4 bases, and 19 bases separated the two germline ends. The table came from immunoSEQ multiplex PCR; TCRdb's copy has only in-frame clones and leaves some out. Here the sample spans 220,000 or so clones, 90% to 95% being singletons. This clonotype was obtained from a woman between 18 and 29 years old in good health and CMV-seronegative. The sample comprised PBMCs. V usage is TRBV18 and J usage is TRBJ2-7; weak D call: TRBD2 (7 bases). CDR3 residues: CASSEGGASRYEQYF. CDR3 DNA sequence: TGTGCCAGCTCCGAGGGGGGGGCTAGCAGGTACGAGCAGTACTTC.